These 14 T cell receptor beta chains were all obtained from the same sample, sequenced in a study of identical twins. MiXCR was run by TCRdb on the 5' RACE reads, yielding one entry per CDR3 protein. The data show hundreds of thousands of distinct CDR3 sequences, 8.5% to 9.5% seen once. These data also formed part of another study, on yellow fever vaccine responses in identical twins.

The sequencing sample was made of PBMCs. The receptors shown here come from a woman aged 18-29 years in good health.

The chain joins TRBV19 to TRBJ2-3; the match to TRBD2 covers 12 bases. Germline CDR1 and CDR2: LNHDA and SQIVND (reference sequence). J lost 5 bases, V lost 6 bases, and 15 bases had no gene match. This CDR3 spans 18 amino acids. CDR3 nucleotides: TGTGCCAGTAGACTCATCGGGGATCTAGCGGGGGGGCAAGATACGCAGTATTTT. Amino acid sequence: CASRLIGDLAGGQDTQYF.

This chain uses TRBV5-1 with TRBJ2-2; possibly TRBD1 for D (6 bases). Trimming shortened V by 4 bases and J by 0 bases, and 13 bases separated the two germline ends. This CDR3 has 16 amino acids. Germline CDR1 SGHRS, CDR2 YFSETQ. CDR3 in amino acids: CASSTQDSSNTGELFF. The DNA of the CDR3 is TGCGCCAGCAGCACTCAGGACAGCTCGAACACCGGGGAGCTGTTTTTT.

The chain has TRBV20-1 and TRBJ2-3; TRBD2 matches 11 bases. The CDR3 runs to 18 residues. Trimming took 6 bases from V and 6 from J; bases not matched to a gene: 20. CDR1 and CDR2 (germline): DFQATT, SNEGSKA (reference sequence). The CDR3 spells CSAAGLAALGGALDTQYF. DNA of the CDR3: TGCAGTGCAGCGGGACTAGCGGCCTTGGGGGGAGCGCTGGATACGCAGTATTTT.

V usage is TRBV18 and J usage is TRBJ2-7; 7 nucleotides line up with TRBD1. The germline V gene encodes CDR1 KGHSH and CDR2 LQKENI. Trimming cost V 6 bases and J 5 bases; bases outside gene matches: 10. The CDR3 is 14 amino acids. CDR3 amino acids: CASSSGQTRNEQYF. CDR3 in DNA: TGTGCCAGCTCCTCGGGACAGACTCGCAACGAGCAGTACTTC.

This clonotype was seen many times. The chain uses TRBV7-9 and TRBJ2-2, with D unclear. Germline lookup yields CDR1 SEHNR and CDR2 FQNEAQ (reference sequence). There are 11 residues in the CDR3. Trimming took off 5 bases at V and 8 bases at J, with 6 bases between the two ends. CDR3 region: CASSPWGELFF. As DNA, the CDR3 is TGTGCCAGCAGCCCCTGGGGGGAGCTGTTTTTT.

The sample holds many counts of this clonotype. CDR3 loop: CASSLGTKKDNEQFF. The DNA for the CDR3 is TGCGCCAGCAGCTTGGGGACAAAAAAGGACAATGAGCAGTTCTTC. J is TRBJ2-1 and V is TRBV5-1; D perhaps matches TRBD1 (5 bases). The CDR3 length is 15 residues. Trimming removed 0 bases at V and 5 bases at J, with 12 bases between. Germline V CDR1 and CDR2: SGHRS, YFSETQ.

The table lists this clonotype with many counts. This chain uses TRBV4-1 with TRBJ2-2; 7 nucleotides line up with TRBD1. The germline gives CDR1 MGHRA, CDR2 YSYEKL. This CDR3 is built from 17 residues. Trimming removed 0 bases from V and 4 bases from J; junction bases left unmatched: 8. The chain's CDR3 is CASSQDQRTGATGELFF. CDR3 nucleotide sequence: TGCGCCAGCAGCCAAGATCAGAGGACAGGCGCCACCGGGGAGCTGTTTTTT.

The V and J genes are TRBV24-1 and TRBJ2-2; TRBD2 aligns across 7 bases. In germline, CDR1 is KGHDR, CDR2 SFDVKD. V trimming: 5 bases; J trimming: 3 bases; junction bases outside the gene matches: 5. The CDR3 extends over 15 amino acids. Here the CDR3 reads CATSVSGKDTGELFF. CDR3 nucleotide sequence: TGTGCCACCAGTGTCAGCGGGAAGGACACCGGGGAGCTGTTTTTT.

This clonotype turned up a few times. The chain is built from TRBV6-2 or TRBV6-3 and TRBJ2-3; no clear D gene. Germline values: CDR1 MNHEY, CDR2 SVGEGT. The CDR3 spans 16 residues. Trimming shortened V by 5 bases and J by 4 bases, and 19 bases separated the two germline ends. In DNA form, the CDR3 reads TGTGCCAGCAGTACTTCCCCCTTCGCAGTCCCAGATACGCAGTATTTT. This translates into CASSTSPFAVPDTQYF.

This clonotype was seen many times. The CDR3 DNA reads TGTGCCAGCAGCTTATTATCCCCCGTGGGAAACACCATATATTTT. Amino acids: CASSLLSPVGNTIYF. The rearrangement links TRBV7-9 to TRBJ1-3; D is ambiguous. This CDR3 is built from 15 residues. Per the germline V gene, CDR1 is SEHNR and CDR2 is FQNEAQ (reference sequence). V lost 2 bases to trimming and J lost 4 bases, with 12 bases between them.

The chain joins TRBV15 to TRBJ2-2; 8 bases match TRBD2. The CDR3 length is 15 residues. Germline V lookup: CDR1 LNHNV, CDR2 YYDKDF (reference sequence). With V trimmed by 6 bases and J by 4 bases, 7 bases remained unmatched. The CDR3 spells CATREAGDATGELFF. The CDR3 DNA sequence: TGTGCCACCAGAGAAGCGGGGGATGCCACCGGGGAGCTGTTTTTT.

This chain uses TRBV20-1 with TRBJ1-5; 8 nucleotides match TRBD1. The CDR3 has 14 residues. Unmatched junction bases numbered 8, after V lost 3 bases and J lost 7 bases. Germline V gene sequence: CDR1 DFQATT, CDR2 SNEGSKA (reference sequence). CDR3 protein: CSASQDRVGQPQHF. DNA for the CDR3: TGCAGTGCTAGTCAGGACAGGGTTGGACAGCCCCAGCATTTT.

This clonotype was observed at least ten times. DNA of the CDR3: TGTGCCAGCAGTTACTCGAGCAATGGGGGAGGGCAGTTCTTC. Translating it yields CASSYSSNGGGQFF. The J gene is TRBJ2-1, the V gene TRBV6-5; D possibly corresponds to TRBD2 (6 bases). The CDR3 extends over 14 amino acids. Trimming pared 0 bases from V and 12 bases from J, leaving 15 bases between. CDR1 and CDR2 (germline): MNHEY, SVGAGI.

This clonotype appeared a few times. This chain connects TRBV27 to TRBJ2-7, with D unresolved. This CDR3 contains 15 residues. V lost 8 bases to trimming and J lost 0 bases, with 17 bases between them. CDR1 is MNHEY, CDR2 SMNVEV, per germline (reference sequence). CDR3 protein: CASGQPERSSYEQYF. In nucleotides, the CDR3 is TGTGCCAGCGGGCAGCCCGAACGCTCCTCCTACGAGCAGTACTTC.